What follows describes a single T cell receptor beta chain. Original methodology: Quantification of nucleated cells was approximated via reference gene primer amplification. Assay used: immunoSEQ multiplex PCR; TCRdb lists only in-frame clones, some missing. V, J and clone size reflect that table, while D and trimming were determined from the DNA. The table has approximately 220,000 clones, about 86% seen once. V was clipped by 5 bases and J by 1 base, with 12 bases between them. The length of the CDR3 is 16 residues. Germline assignment: CDR1 LNHDA and CDR2 SQIVND (reference sequence). This specimen belongs to a study of blood T cell repertoires in COVID-19. Overall study context: Samples representing acute and convalescent COVID-19 were sourced from the United States, Italy and Spain. The analysed material was cDNA or gDNA that came from T cells, B-cell-depleted T cells, or PBMCs.

This sequence originates from a woman aged 45-59 years with acute or convalescent COVID-19. The rearrangement links TRBV19 to TRBJ1-6; D gene unclear. The material sequenced was peripheral blood. DNA of the CDR3: TGTGCCAGTAGTGGGCCAGACCAGTCCTATAATTCACCCCTCCACTTT. Amino acid sequence: CASSGPDQSYNSPLHF.